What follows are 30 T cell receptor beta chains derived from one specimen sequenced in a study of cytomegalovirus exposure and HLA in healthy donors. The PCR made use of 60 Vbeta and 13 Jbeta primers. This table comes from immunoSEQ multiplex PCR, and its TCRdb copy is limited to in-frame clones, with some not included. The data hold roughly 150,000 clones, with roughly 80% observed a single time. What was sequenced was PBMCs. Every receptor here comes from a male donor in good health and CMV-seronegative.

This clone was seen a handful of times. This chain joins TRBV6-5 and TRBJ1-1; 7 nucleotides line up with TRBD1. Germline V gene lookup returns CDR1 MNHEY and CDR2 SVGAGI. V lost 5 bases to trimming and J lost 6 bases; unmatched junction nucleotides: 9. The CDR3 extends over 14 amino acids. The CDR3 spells CASSQPGQHSEAFF. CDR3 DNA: TGTGCCAGCAGTCAACCGGGACAGCATTCTGAAGCTTTCTTT.

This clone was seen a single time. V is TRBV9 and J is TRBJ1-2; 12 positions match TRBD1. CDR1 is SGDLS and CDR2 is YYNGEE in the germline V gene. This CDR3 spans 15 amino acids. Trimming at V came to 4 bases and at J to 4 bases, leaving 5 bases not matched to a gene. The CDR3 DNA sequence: TGTGCCAGCAGCCCGGGACAGGGGGCTCGCTATGGCTACACCTTC. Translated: CASSPGQGARYGYTF.

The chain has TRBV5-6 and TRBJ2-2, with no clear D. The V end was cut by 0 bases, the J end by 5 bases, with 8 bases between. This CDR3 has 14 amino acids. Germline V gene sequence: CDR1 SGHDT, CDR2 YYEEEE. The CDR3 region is CASSLDPSTGELFF. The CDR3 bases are TGTGCCAGCAGCTTGGATCCGTCGACCGGGGAGCTGTTTTTT.

Here the CDR3 DNA reads TGTGCCAGCAGCTTAGCTGGGGCCGGTGGGTACAATGAGCAGTTCTTC. It yields the protein CASSLAGAGGYNEQFF. The rearrangement joins TRBV7-2 to TRBJ2-1; D might be TRBD1 (5 bases). From germline, CDR1 is SGHTA and CDR2 FQGNSA. There are 16 residues in the CDR3. Trimming took off 0 bases at V and 4 bases at J, with 13 bases between the two ends. The variable domain in full, completed from reference TRBV7-2 and TRBJ2-1, reads GAGVSQSPSNKVTEKGKDVELRCDPISGHTALYWYRQSLGQGLEFLIYFQGNSAPDKSGLPSDRFSAERTGGSVSTLTIQRTQQEDSAVYLCASSLAGAGGYNEQFFGPGTRLTVL.

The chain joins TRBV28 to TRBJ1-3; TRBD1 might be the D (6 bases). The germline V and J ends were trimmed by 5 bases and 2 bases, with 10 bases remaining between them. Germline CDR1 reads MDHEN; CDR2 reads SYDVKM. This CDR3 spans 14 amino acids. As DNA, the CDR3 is TGTGCCAGCAGTCCGAACAGGGCTGGAAACACCATATATTTT. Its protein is CASSPNRAGNTIYF.

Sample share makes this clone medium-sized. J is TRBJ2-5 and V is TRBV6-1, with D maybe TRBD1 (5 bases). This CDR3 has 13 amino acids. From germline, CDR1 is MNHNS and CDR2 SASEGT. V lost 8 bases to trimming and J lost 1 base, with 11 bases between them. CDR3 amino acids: CASQGDFQETQYF. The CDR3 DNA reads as TGTGCCAGCCAGGGCGACTTCCAAGAGACCCAGTACTTC.

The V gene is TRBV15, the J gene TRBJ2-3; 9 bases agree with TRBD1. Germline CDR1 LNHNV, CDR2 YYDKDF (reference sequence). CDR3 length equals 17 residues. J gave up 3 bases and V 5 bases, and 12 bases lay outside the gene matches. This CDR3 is CATSARRTGVLTDTQYF. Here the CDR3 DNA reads TGTGCCACCAGCGCAAGACGGACAGGGGTGTTGACAGATACGCAGTATTTT.

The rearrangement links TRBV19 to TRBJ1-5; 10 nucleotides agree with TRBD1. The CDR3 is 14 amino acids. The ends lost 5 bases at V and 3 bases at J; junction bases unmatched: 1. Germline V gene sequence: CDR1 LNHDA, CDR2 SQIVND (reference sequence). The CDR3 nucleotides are TGTGCCAGTAGTGGGACAGGGGTCAATCAGCCCCAGCATTTT. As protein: CASSGTGVNQPQHF.

CDR3 sequence reads: CASSPLQRREGSTGELFF. The CDR3 DNA is TGTGCCAGCTCACCACTGCAGAGGCGGGAGGGGAGCACCGGGGAGCTGTTTTTT. The chain recombines TRBV18 with TRBJ2-2, with 9 bases matching TRBD2. The CDR3 length is 18 residues. Germline V CDR1 and CDR2: KGHSH, LQKENI. The V segment lost 1 base and the J segment 4 bases; nucleotides outside the gene matches: 10. The whole variable domain, remainder taken from reference TRBV18 and TRBJ2-2, is NAGVMQNPRHLVRRRGQEARLRCSPMKGHSHVYWYRQLPEEGLKFMVYLQKENIIDESGMPKERFSAEFPKEGPSILRIQQVVRGDSAAYFCASSPLQRREGSTGELFFGEGSRLTVL.

CDR3 sequence reads: CASSDMEGYEQYF. Written as DNA, the CDR3 is TGTGCCAGCAGTGACATGGAGGGGTACGAGCAGTACTTC. The V call is TRBV2, the J call TRBJ2-7, with a possible D match to TRBD2 (6 bases). V was clipped by 3 bases and J by 4 bases, with 10 bases between them. Per germline, CDR1 SNHLY and CDR2 FYNNEI. This CDR3 has 13 residues.

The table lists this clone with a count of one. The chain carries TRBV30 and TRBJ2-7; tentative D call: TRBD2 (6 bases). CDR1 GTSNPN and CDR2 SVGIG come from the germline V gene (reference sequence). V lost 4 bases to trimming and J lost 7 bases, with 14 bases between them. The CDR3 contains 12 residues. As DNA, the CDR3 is TGTGCCTGGAACACAGGTGGGGGGGAGCAGTACTTC. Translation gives CAWNTGGGEQYF.

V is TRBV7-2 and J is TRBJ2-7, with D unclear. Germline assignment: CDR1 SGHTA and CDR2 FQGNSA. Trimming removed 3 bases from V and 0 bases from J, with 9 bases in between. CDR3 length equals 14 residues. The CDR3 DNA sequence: TGTGCCAGCAGCTTTTCGACTGACTCCTACGAGCAGTACTTC. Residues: CASSFSTDSYEQYF.

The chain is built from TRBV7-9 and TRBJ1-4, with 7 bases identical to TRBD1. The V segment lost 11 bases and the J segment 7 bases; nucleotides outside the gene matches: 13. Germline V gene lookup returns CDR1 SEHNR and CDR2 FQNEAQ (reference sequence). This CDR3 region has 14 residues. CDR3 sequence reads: CASSTGTAAEKLFF. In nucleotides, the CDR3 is TGTGCCTCCTCAACCGGGACAGCGGCTGAAAAACTGTTTTTT.

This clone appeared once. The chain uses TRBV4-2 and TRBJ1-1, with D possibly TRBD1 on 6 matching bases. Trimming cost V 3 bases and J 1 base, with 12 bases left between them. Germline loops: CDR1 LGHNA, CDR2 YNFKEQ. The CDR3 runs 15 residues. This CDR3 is CASSQTQGTNTEAFF. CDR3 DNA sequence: TGTGCCAGCAGCCAGACCCAGGGGACGAACACTGAAGCTTTCTTT.

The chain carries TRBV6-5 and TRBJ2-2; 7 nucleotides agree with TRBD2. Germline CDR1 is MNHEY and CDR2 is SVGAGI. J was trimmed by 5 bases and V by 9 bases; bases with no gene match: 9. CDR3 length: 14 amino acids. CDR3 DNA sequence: TGTGCCAGTTCTAGGGACGGGAGGACCGGGGAGCTGTTTTTT. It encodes CASSRDGRTGELFF.

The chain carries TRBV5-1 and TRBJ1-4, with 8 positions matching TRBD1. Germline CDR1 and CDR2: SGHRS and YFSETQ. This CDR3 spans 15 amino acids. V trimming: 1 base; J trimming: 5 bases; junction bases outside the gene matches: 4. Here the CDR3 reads CASSLLQGANEKLFF. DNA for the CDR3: TGCGCCAGCAGCTTGCTGCAGGGGGCGAATGAAAAACTGTTTTTT. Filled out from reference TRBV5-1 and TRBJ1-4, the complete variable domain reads KAGVTQTPRYLIKTRGQQVTLSCSPISGHRSVSWYQQTPGQGLQFLFEYFSETQRNKGNFPGRFSGRQFSNSRSEMNVSTLELGDSALYLCASSLLQGANEKLFFGSGTQLSVL.

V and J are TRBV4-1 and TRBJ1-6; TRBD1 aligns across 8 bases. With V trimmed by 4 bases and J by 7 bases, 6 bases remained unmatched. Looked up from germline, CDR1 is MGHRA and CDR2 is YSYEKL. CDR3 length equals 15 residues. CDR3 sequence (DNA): TGCGCCAGCAGCCCACGGACAGGGCCGAATTCACCCCTCCACTTT. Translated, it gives CASSPRTGPNSPLHF.

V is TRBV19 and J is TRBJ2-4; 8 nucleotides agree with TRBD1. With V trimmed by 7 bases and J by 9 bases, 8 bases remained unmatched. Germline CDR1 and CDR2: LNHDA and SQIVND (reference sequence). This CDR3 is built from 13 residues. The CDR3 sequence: CASNNRGKGIQYF. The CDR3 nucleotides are TGTGCCAGTAATAACAGGGGGAAGGGCATTCAGTACTTC. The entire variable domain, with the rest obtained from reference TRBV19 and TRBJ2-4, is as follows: DGGITQSPKYLFRKEGQNVTLSCEQNLNHDAMYWYRQDPGQGLRLIYYSQIVNDFQKGDIAEGYSVSREKKESFPLTVTSAQKNPTAFYLCASNNRGKGIQYFGAGTRLSVL.

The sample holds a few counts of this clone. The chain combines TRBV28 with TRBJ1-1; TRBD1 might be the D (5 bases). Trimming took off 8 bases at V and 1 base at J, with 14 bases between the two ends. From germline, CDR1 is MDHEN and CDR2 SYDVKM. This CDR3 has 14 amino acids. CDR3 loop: CASGLTATNTEAFF. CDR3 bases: TGTGCCAGCGGGTTGACAGCTACGAACACTGAAGCTTTCTTT.

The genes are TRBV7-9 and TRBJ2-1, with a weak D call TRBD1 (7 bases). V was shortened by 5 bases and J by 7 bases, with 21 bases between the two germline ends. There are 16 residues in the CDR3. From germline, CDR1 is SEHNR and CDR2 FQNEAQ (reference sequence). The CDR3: CASSRPSGGTGNEQFF. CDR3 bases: TGTGCCAGCAGCCGGCCATCAGGGGGGACGGGGAATGAGCAGTTCTTC.

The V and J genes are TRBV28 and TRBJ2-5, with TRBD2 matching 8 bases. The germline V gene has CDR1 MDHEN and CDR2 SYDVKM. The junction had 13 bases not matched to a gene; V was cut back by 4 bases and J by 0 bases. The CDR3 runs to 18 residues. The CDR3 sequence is CASSSSPGLGNHQETQYF. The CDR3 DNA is TGTGCCAGCAGTTCTTCCCCGGGACTAGGGAACCACCAAGAGACCCAGTACTTC.

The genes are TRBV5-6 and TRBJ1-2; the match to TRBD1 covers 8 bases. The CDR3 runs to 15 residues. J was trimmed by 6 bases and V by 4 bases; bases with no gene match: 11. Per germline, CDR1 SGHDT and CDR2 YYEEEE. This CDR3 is CASSPGSTGGNGYTF. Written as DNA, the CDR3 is TGTGCCAGCAGCCCGGGGTCTACAGGGGGAAATGGCTACACCTTC.

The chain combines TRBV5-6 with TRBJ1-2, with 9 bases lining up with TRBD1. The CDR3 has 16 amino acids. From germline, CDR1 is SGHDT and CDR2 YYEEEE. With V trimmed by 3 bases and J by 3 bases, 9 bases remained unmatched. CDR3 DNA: TGTGCCAGCAGCTACGTACAACAGGGGGCGTACTATGGCTACACCTTC. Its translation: CASSYVQQGAYYGYTF.

CDR3 residues: CSVADSRRMSSYNEQFF. The CDR3 DNA sequence: TGCAGCGTTGCGGACTCCCGGAGGATGAGCTCCTACAATGAGCAGTTCTTC. J is TRBJ2-1 and V is TRBV29-1, with D possibly TRBD2 on 5 matching bases. V gave up 4 bases and J gave up 0 bases, with 19 bases separating them. The CDR3 is made up of 17 amino acids. Germline V gene lookup returns CDR1 SQVTM and CDR2 ANQGSEA.

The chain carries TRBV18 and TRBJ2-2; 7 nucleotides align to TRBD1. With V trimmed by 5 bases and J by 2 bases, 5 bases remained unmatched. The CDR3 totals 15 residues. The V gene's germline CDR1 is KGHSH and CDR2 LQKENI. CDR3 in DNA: TGTGCCAGCTCAGAACAGGGGTCCAACACCGGGGAGCTGTTTTTT. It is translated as CASSEQGSNTGELFF.

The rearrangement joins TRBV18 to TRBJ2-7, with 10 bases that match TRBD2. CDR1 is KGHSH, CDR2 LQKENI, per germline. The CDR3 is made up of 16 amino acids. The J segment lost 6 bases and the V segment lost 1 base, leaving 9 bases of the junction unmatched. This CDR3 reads CASSPLELAGNPEQYF. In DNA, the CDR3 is TGTGCCAGCTCACCACTCGAACTAGCGGGAAACCCCGAGCAGTACTTC. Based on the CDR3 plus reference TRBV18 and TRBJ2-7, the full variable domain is NAGVMQNPRHLVRRRGQEARLRCSPMKGHSHVYWYRQLPEEGLKFMVYLQKENIIDESGMPKERFSAEFPKEGPSILRIQQVVRGDSAAYFCASSPLELAGNPEQYFGPGTRLTVT.

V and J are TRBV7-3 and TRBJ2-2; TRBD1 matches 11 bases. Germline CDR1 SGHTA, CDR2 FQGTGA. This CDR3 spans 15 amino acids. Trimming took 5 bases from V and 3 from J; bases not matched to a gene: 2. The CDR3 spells CASSPDRGHTGELFF. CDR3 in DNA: TGTGCCAGCAGCCCGGACAGGGGGCACACCGGGGAGCTGTTTTTT.

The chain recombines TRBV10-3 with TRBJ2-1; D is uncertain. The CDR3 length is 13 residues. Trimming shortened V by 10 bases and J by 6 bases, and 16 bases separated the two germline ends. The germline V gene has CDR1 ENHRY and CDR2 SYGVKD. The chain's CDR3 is CATLQGVTNEQFF. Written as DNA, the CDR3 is TGTGCCACCTTACAAGGAGTGACCAATGAGCAGTTCTTC.

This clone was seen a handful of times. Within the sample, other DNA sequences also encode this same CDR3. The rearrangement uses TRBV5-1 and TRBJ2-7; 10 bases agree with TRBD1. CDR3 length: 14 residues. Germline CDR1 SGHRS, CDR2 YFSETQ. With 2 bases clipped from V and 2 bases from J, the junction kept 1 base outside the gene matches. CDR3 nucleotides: TGCGCCAGCAGCTTAGGACAGGGGGCCTACGAGCAGTACTTC. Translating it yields CASSLGQGAYEQYF.

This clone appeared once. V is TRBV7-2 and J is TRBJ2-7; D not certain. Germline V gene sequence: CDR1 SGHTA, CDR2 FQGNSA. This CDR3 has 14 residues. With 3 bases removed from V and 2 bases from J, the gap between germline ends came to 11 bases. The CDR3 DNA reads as TGTGCCAGCAGCTTGGCGACCCAGGCCTACGAGCAGTACTTC. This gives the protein CASSLATQAYEQYF.